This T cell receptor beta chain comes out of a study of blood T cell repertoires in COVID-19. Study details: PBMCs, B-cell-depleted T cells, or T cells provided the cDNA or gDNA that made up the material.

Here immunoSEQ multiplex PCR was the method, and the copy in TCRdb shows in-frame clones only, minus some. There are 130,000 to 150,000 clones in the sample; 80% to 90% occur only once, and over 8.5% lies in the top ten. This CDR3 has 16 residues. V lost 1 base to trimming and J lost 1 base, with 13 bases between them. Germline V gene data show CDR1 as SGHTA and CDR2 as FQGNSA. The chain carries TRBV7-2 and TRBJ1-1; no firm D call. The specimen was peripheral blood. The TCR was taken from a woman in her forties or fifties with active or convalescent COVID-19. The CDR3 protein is CASSLGVGRANTEAFF. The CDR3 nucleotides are TGTGCCAGCAGCTTAGGGGTGGGGAGGGCGAACACTGAAGCTTTCTTT.